The 8 T cell receptor beta chains below were found in one sample sequenced in a study of T cells in Graves' hyperthyroidism and ophthalmopathy. Template material for amplifying TCR beta CDR3 regions consisted of RNA transcripts. HTBI primers were used for first-round RT-PCR of the TCR CDR3. TCRdb re-called the multiplex PCR reads through MiXCR, storing one row per CDR3 protein. The profile shows 700,000 to 950,000 distinct CDR3 sequences, roughly a third of them singletons. The sequencing input was blood. These receptors originate from a woman in her thirties or forties with Graves' hyperthyroidism.

This clonotype was recorded at least ten times. This chain joins TRBV10-3 and TRBJ1-2; D gene ambiguous. Looked up from germline, CDR1 is ENHRY and CDR2 is SYGVKD. V lost 0 bases and J 7 bases, leaving 15 bases between the germline ends. The CDR3 spans 15 residues. This CDR3 is CAISESSDQIRGYTF. As DNA, the CDR3 is TGTGCCATCAGTGAGTCGAGCGACCAGATTCGTGGCTACACCTTC.

Remarks on this clonotype: Relative to the germline gene, one junction end is altered; a read error may explain this. The chain employs TRBV4-2 and TRBJ1-6; D not resolved. Germline CDR1 and CDR2: LGHNA and YNFKEQ. The CDR3 length is 13 residues. In DNA, the CDR3 is TGTGCCAGCAGCCAAGATTATAATTCACCCCTCTACTTT. It is translated as CASSQDYNSPLYF.

In its sample, this clonotype was seen many times. The rearrangement joins TRBV7-9 to TRBJ2-7; 9 nucleotides match TRBD2. The CDR3 has 17 amino acids. Germline trimming cut 6 bases from V and 4 bases from J; bases unmatched to any gene: 16. Germline values: CDR1 SEHNR, CDR2 FQNEAQ (reference sequence). This chain's CDR3 is CASRRTAREGQGYEQYF. CDR3 nucleotide sequence: TGTGCCAGCAGACGAACGGCGCGGGAGGGCCAGGGGTACGAGCAGTACTTC.

The table lists this clonotype with a few counts. CDR3 nucleotides: TGTGCCAGCAGTGAAGCGCGGAGTTATGGCTACACCTTC. This codes for CASSEARSYGYTF. This chain connects TRBV6-5 to TRBJ1-2; D is unclear. Germline-derived CDR1 and CDR2 are MNHEY and SVGAGI. V was shortened by 5 bases and J by 5 bases, with 12 bases between the two germline ends. This CDR3 is 13 amino acids long.

This rearrangement joins TRBV14 to TRBJ2-5; either TRBD1 or TRBD2 may fit D (9 bases each). Germline V gene lookup returns CDR1 SGHDN and CDR2 FVKESK. The CDR3 sequence is 19 residues long. V lost 4 bases and J lost 3, with 27 bases in between. The CDR3 DNA follows: TGTGCCAGCAGCCGCGAACAATACAGGGGGCTAGCGGGGAAAGAGACCCAGTACTTC. Protein sequence: CASSREQYRGLAGKETQYF.

Many counts were recorded for this clonotype. The chain couples TRBV15 to TRBJ2-2; D possibly corresponds to TRBD1 (5 bases). The CDR3 has 16 amino acids. The V gene's germline CDR1 is LNHNV and CDR2 YYDKDF (reference sequence). V was pared by 0 bases and J by 5 bases, with 13 bases between. CDR3 region: CATSRDSWGRTGELFF. As DNA, the CDR3 is TGTGCCACCAGCAGAGATAGTTGGGGCCGAACCGGGGAGCTGTTTTTT.

The V gene is TRBV2, the J gene TRBJ1-5, with 7 nucleotides matching TRBD1. Germline loops: CDR1 SNHLY, CDR2 FYNNEI. J lost 11 bases, V lost 5 bases, and 9 bases had no gene match. This CDR3 region has 13 residues. The CDR3 bases are TGTGCCAGCAGTTTAGGGGGCCAAGAGACCCAGCATTTT. Encoded protein: CASSLGGQETQHF.

In DNA, the CDR3 is TGTGCCAGCAGTCCGACTCGGGCATCTGGAAACACCATATATTTT. It specifies CASSPTRASGNTIYF. The V gene is TRBV6-5, the J gene TRBJ1-3; no clear D. From germline, CDR1 is MNHEY and CDR2 SVGAGI. The ends were cut back, 5 bases at V and 1 base at J, with 12 bases in the middle. The CDR3 length is 15 residues.